This T cell receptor beta chain was documented in a study of cytomegalovirus exposure and HLA in healthy donors. Study-level information: Early release data held approximately 81 million unique TCRs from HLA-typed donors.

A multiplex PCR was run with 60 Vbeta primers and 13 Jbeta primers. Produced via immunoSEQ multiplex PCR; TCRdb's table is partial and in-frame only. The sample holds more than 150,000 clones; 70% to 90% are singletons and the top ten take approximately 2%. V lost 5 bases, J lost 9 bases, and 6 bases stayed unmatched. The germline CDR1 and CDR2 sequences are MNHEY and SVGAGI. This CDR3 spans 13 amino acids. This chain connects TRBV6-5 to TRBJ2-1; 8 positions agree with TRBD2. The sequence was obtained from a woman aged 18 to 35 in good health and CMV-seropositive. The sequencing input was PBMCs. CDR3 region: CASSRGGLGEQFF. CDR3 in DNA: TGTGCCAGCAGTCGGGGGGGCCTGGGTGAGCAGTTCTTC.